The 19 T cell receptor beta chains reported below all come from one sample, sequenced in a study of T cell responses to AZD1222 COVID-19 vaccine listed by TCRdb under 2021. The sample's time point label is to be understood as: about 28 days (+/-7) after the second vaccine dose. Library construction relied on the immunoSEQ multiplex PCR assay. Held by TCRdb, this immuneACCESS table contains in-frame sequences only and omits some clones. Under half of the omission traces to an unresolved V gene where checked; the cause of the rest is unknown. A total of around 120,000 clones appear in this sample, around 89% of them only once. The ten largest account for roughly 7% of the sample. This specimen consisted of peripheral blood, obtained 28 days after the second AZD1222 dose. The receptors stem from an adult who received the AZD1222 COVID-19 vaccine.

This chain joins TRBV11-2 and TRBJ2-3; TRBD1 agrees at 11 bases. The CDR3 totals 14 residues. Per germline, CDR1 SGHAT and CDR2 FQNNGV. V lost 5 bases to trimming and J lost 6 bases; unmatched junction nucleotides: 4. The DNA of the CDR3 is TGTGCCAGCAGCCGGACAGGGGGCCCGGATACGCAGTATTTT. This gives the protein CASSRTGGPDTQYF.

This chain connects TRBV2 to TRBJ2-2, with 8 bases aligning to TRBD2. Looked up from germline, CDR1 is SNHLY and CDR2 is FYNNEI. The junction had 6 bases not matched to a gene; V was cut back by 6 bases and J by 0 bases. The CDR3 contains 16 residues. CDR3 DNA: TGTGCCAGCAGGCCGGGACTAGTTGCGAACACCGGGGAGCTGTTTTTT. This gives the protein CASRPGLVANTGELFF.

The V call is TRBV6-5, the J call TRBJ2-1; D call uncertain. The V end lost 2 bases, the J end lost 8 bases, and 10 bases lay between the germline ends. This CDR3 region has 13 residues. In germline, CDR1 is MNHEY, CDR2 SVGAGI. The chain's CDR3 is CASSYIDKDEQFF. CDR3 DNA sequence: TGTGCCAGCAGTTACATCGACAAAGATGAGCAGTTCTTC.

The chain couples TRBV4-1 to TRBJ2-5, with D unresolved. CDR1 is MGHRA and CDR2 is YSYEKL in the germline V gene. Trimming removed 1 base from V and 4 bases from J, with 7 bases in between. CDR3 size: 13 residues. The CDR3 region is CASSQVQVETQYF. The CDR3 DNA follows: TGCGCCAGCAGCCAAGTCCAGGTAGAGACCCAGTACTTC.

This rearrangement joins TRBV5-4 to TRBJ1-1, with D perhaps matching TRBD1 (5 bases). V was shortened by 0 bases and J by 5 bases, with 14 bases between the two germline ends. The CDR3 extends over 15 amino acids. CDR1 and CDR2 (germline): SGHNT, YYREEE (reference sequence). Here the CDR3 reads CASSLGGAEGTEAFF. The DNA of the CDR3 is TGTGCCAGCAGCTTGGGCGGGGCGGAAGGGACTGAAGCTTTCTTT.

This chain uses TRBV19 with TRBJ2-7; 9 positions match TRBD2. Trimming at V came to 5 bases and at J to 9 bases, leaving 14 bases not matched to a gene. Germline CDR1 reads LNHDA; CDR2 reads SQIVND (reference sequence). CDR3 length: 15 amino acids. The CDR3 nucleotides are TGTGCCAGTAGTCTCGAGGTAGCGGGAGATTATAGGCAGTACTTC. Translation: CASSLEVAGDYRQYF. Supplemented by reference TRBV19 and TRBJ2-7, the full variable domain reads DGGITQSPKYLFRKEGQNVTLSCEQNLNHDAMYWYRQDPGQGLRLIYYSQIVNDFQKGDIAEGYSVSREKKESFPLTVTSAQKNPTAFYLCASSLEVAGDYRQYFGPGTRLTVT.

This chain connects TRBV5-4 to TRBJ2-5; D not resolved. Germline lookup yields CDR1 SGHNT and CDR2 YYREEE (reference sequence). The germline V and J ends were trimmed by 0 bases and 5 bases, with 8 bases remaining between them. CDR3 length: 13 amino acids. CDR3 coding DNA: TGTGCCAGCAGCTTGGGGGTCGGGGAGACCCAGTACTTC. Its translation: CASSLGVGETQYF.

The chain uses TRBV3-1 (or the pseudogene TRBV3-2) and TRBJ2-5; 11 bases are shared with TRBD2. The CDR3 covers 15 residues. V trimming: 2 bases; J trimming: 5 bases; junction bases outside the gene matches: 4. Germline V CDR1 and CDR2: LGHDT, YNNKEL (reference sequence). The CDR3 region is CASSQLAGGGETQYF. CDR3 nucleotide sequence: TGTGCCAGCAGCCAACTAGCGGGGGGAGGGGAGACCCAGTACTTC.

The chain combines TRBV7-9 with TRBJ1-2, with D possibly matching TRBD1 (5 bases). V was trimmed by 0 bases and J by 8 bases, leaving 13 bases between them. This CDR3 comprises 14 residues. Germline CDR1 and CDR2: SEHNR and FQNEAQ (reference sequence). CDR3 in DNA: TGTGCCAGCAGCTTAGCGCTTCAGGGAGGAGGCTACACCTTC. It encodes CASSLALQGGGYTF. The full variable domain, completed using reference TRBV7-9 and TRBJ1-2, is DTGVSQNPRHKITKRGQNVTFRCDPISEHNRLYWYRQTLGQGPEFLTYFQNEAQLEKSRLLSDRFSAERPKGSFSTLEIQRTEQGDSAMYLCASSLALQGGGYTFGSGTRLTVV.

This sequence joins TRBV7-9 and TRBJ1-4; D possibly corresponds to TRBD1 (5 bases). The germline V and J ends were trimmed by 5 bases and 0 bases, with 7 bases remaining between them. This CDR3 region has 14 residues. The germline V gene has CDR1 SEHNR and CDR2 FQNEAQ (reference sequence). CDR3 sequence (DNA): TGTGCCAGCAGCCAGGGATCAACTAATGAAAAACTGTTTTTT. Translated, it gives CASSQGSTNEKLFF.

Concerning this clone itself: Mismatch with germline at one junction end may stem from a read error. This chain uses TRBV7-7 with TRBJ1-4; TRBD1 is a possible D gene (5 bases). Per the germline V gene, CDR1 is SSHAT and CDR2 is FNYEAQ (reference sequence). This CDR3 spans 15 amino acids. Here the CDR3 reads CASSHRGALGEKLFF. For the CDR3, the DNA is TGTGCTAGCAGCCATCGAGGGGCTCTCGGTGAAAAACTGTTTTTT.

The gene calls are TRBV5-1 and TRBJ2-7, with 12 nucleotides matching TRBD2. The V gene's germline CDR1 is SGHRS and CDR2 YFSETQ. With V trimmed by 4 bases and J by 1 base, 18 bases remained unmatched. The CDR3 has 20 amino acids. The chain's CDR3 is CASSPRGLAGRLFYSYEQYF. The CDR3 region has the DNA TGCGCCAGCAGCCCCCGGGGACTAGCGGGCCGGTTATTTTATTCCTACGAGCAGTACTTC.

A note on this clone: At one end, the junction sequence differs from germline, possibly due to a read error. The rearrangement uses TRBV7-7 and TRBJ2-7; D may be TRBD1 or TRBD2 (6 bases each). The CDR3 is made up of 13 amino acids. Germline lookup yields CDR1 SSHAT and CDR2 FNYEAQ (reference sequence). CDR3 nucleotide sequence: TGTGCTAGCAGCCCGTTACAGGGAGGCGAGCAGTACTTC. It translates to CASSPLQGGEQYF.

The chain employs TRBV12-3 or TRBV12-4 and TRBJ1-6; D is possibly TRBD1 (5 bases). This CDR3 has 12 amino acids. Trimming left V 8 bases short and J 10 bases short, with 12 bases between. The CDR3 sequence is CASSRGGSPLHF. In DNA, the CDR3 is TGTGCCAGCTCTCGCGGGGGGTCACCCCTCCACTTT.

The chain couples TRBV20-1 to TRBJ2-7, with D perhaps TRBD1 (6 bases). V lost 3 bases and J lost 2, with 17 bases in between. CDR3 size: 15 residues. The germline gives CDR1 DFQATT, CDR2 SNEGSKA (reference sequence). CDR3 in amino acids: CSASRQGFSTYEQYF. The CDR3 DNA reads TGCAGTGCTAGTCGTCAGGGGTTCTCAACCTACGAGCAGTACTTC.

The chain combines TRBV6-6 with TRBJ2-7, with D possibly matching TRBD2 (6 bases). The CDR3 runs to 14 residues. V was pared by 6 bases and J by 0 bases, with 12 bases between. CDR1 is MNHNY and CDR2 is SVGAGI in the germline V gene (reference sequence). The CDR3 reads CASRWTGSSYEQYF. Written as DNA, the CDR3 is TGTGCCAGCAGGTGGACCGGGAGCTCCTACGAGCAGTACTTC.

V is TRBV9 and J is TRBJ2-1; no clear D gene. This CDR3 is 13 amino acids long. The V end lost 0 bases, the J end lost 7 bases, and 8 bases lay between the germline ends. Germline V gene data show CDR1 as SGDLS and CDR2 as YYNGEE. CDR3 sequence: CASSVGGPNEQFF. CDR3 coding DNA: TGTGCCAGCAGCGTAGGTGGGCCGAATGAGCAGTTCTTC.

This clone was recorded a few times. J is TRBJ1-1 and V is TRBV5-1, with 8 bases fitting TRBD1. Germline loops: CDR1 SGHRS, CDR2 YFSETQ. This CDR3 spans 15 amino acids. V was clipped by 2 bases and J by 5 bases; unmatched bases: 8. This CDR3 reads CASSFQGAWQTEAFF. The DNA for the CDR3 is TGCGCCAGCAGCTTCCAGGGGGCATGGCAAACTGAAGCTTTCTTT.

J is TRBJ2-2 and V is TRBV24-1, with D possibly TRBD2 on 6 matching bases. The germline CDR1 and CDR2 sequences are KGHDR and SFDVKD. The CDR3 runs 14 residues. V was shortened by 5 bases and J by 5 bases, with 11 bases between the two germline ends. This CDR3 reads CATSASGETGELFF. The CDR3 DNA follows: TGTGCCACCAGTGCTTCGGGGGAAACCGGGGAGCTGTTTTTT.